The rows below give T cell receptor beta chains drawn from one sample of a study of cytomegalovirus exposure and HLA in healthy donors. The protocol was immunoSEQ multiplex PCR, while the TCRdb copy is restricted to in-frame clones and leaves out a portion. This sample has approximately 170,000 clones; more than 80% occur once, and the top ten carry 3%. Sequencing was carried out using PBMCs. These receptors were obtained from a woman aged 18-29 years in good health and CMV-seropositive. The CDR3 runs from the conserved cysteine through the conserved F or W. The D gene is left open where the match is weak. Size is stated for part of the rows, as once, few or many counts, or as a class when the clone is expanded.

V	J	size	D	DNA	CDR3
TRBV2	TRBJ2-5	.	.	TGTGCCAGCAGTCAGCGGGCGCTCCAAGAGACCCAGTACTTC	CASSQRALQETQYF
TRBV5-1	TRBJ2-7	.	.	TGCGCCAGCAGCTTTCGACAGAGCTCCTACGAGCAGTACTTC	CASSFRQSSYEQYF
TRBV7-3	TRBJ2-2	.	.	TGTGCCAGCAGCTTAAGCGAGATAGCCGGGGAGCTGTTTTTT	CASSLSEIAGELFF
TRBV5-4	TRBJ2-2	.	TRBD1	TGTGCCAGCAGCCCGCCGGGACAGGGGGCAACCACCGGGGAGCTGTTTTTT	CASSPPGQGATTGELFF
TRBV30	TRBJ1-6	.	.	TGTGCCTGGAACAGGCTAAATTCACCCCTCCACTTT	CAWNRLNSPLHF
TRBV6-5	TRBJ1-3	.	.	TGTGCCAGCAGGGTCAGGGGAGTCTCTGGAAACACCATATATTTT	CASRVRGVSGNTIYF
TRBV6-1	TRBJ1-1	.	TRBD1	TGTGCCAGCAGCATACAGGGGGCCCTGAACACTGAAGCTTTCTTT	CASSIQGALNTEAFF
TRBV5-1	TRBJ2-7	.	.	TGCGCCAGCAGCCCTGGTAGGGGGACCTACGAGCAGTACTTC	CASSPGRGTYEQYF
TRBV6-1	TRBJ1-5	.	TRBD1	TGTGCCAGCAGGGGACAGGGTCTCTTGCAGCCCCAGCATTTT	CASRGQGLLQPQHF
TRBV13	TRBJ2-7	.	TRBD1	TGTGCCAGCAGCTGGGGACAGGGAAACGAGCAGTACTTC	CASSWGQGNEQYF
TRBV15	TRBJ2-1	once	TRBD1	TGTGCCACCAGCAGAGATCCCCCGGGACAGGTATACAATGAGCAGTTCTTC	CATSRDPPGQVYNEQFF
TRBV5-5	TRBJ2-7	.	TRBD2	TGTGCCAGTACGGGGGGGTACGAGCAGTACTTC	CASTGGYEQYF
TRBV28	TRBJ2-1	.	TRBD2	TGTGCCAGCAGCGGAGGACTAGCGGCGAACAATGAGCAGTTCTTC	CASSGGLAANNEQFF
TRBV7-9	TRBJ1-1	few	TRBD1	TGTGCCAGCAGCCCGGGACAGCGAAACACTGAAGCTTTCTTT	CASSPGQRNTEAFF
TRBV9	TRBJ2-1	.	.	TGTGCCAGCACACGGGACTTACGGAACAATGAGCAGTTCTTC	CASTRDLRNNEQFF
TRBV5-4	TRBJ2-3	.	TRBD2	TGTGCCAGCAGCTTGGGGACTAGAGTACCAGATACGCAGTATTTT	CASSLGTRVPDTQYF
TRBV6-4	TRBJ2-3	.	.	TGTGCCAGCAGTGACGGGGGCGAGGCAGATACGCAGTATTTT	CASSDGGEADTQYF
TRBV6-5	TRBJ1-2	.	.	TGTGCCAGCAGTTACACGGCGGAGGGAATAAACTATGGCTACACCTTC	CASSYTAEGINYGYTF
TRBV14	TRBJ2-1	once	TRBD2	TGTGCCAGCAGCCAGCGGGGGGGCTACAATGAGCAGTTCTTC	CASSQRGGYNEQFF
TRBV2	TRBJ2-7	.	.	TGTGCCAGCAAATTTGAGAGCTCCTACGAGCAGTACTTC	CASKFESSYEQYF
TRBV2	TRBJ1-2	.	.	TGTGCCGGACGGACACCCCGAGGATATGGCTACACCTTC	CAGRTPRGYGYTF
TRBV7-9	TRBJ1-2	.	.	TGTGCCAGCAGCGGGGAGGAGGGAGGAGACTATGGCTACACCTTC	CASSGEEGGDYGYTF
TRBV11-2	TRBJ1-2	.	.	TGTGCCAGCAGCTTAGAGGCTGGCTACACCTTC	CASSLEAGYTF
TRBV14	TRBJ1-2	.	.	TGTGCCAGCAGGGGGGGTGATGGCTACACCTTC	CASRGGDGYTF
TRBV27	TRBJ2-5	.	.	TGTGCCAGCAGTTCCCCCAGCAGGTCACAAGAGACCCAGTACTTC	CASSSPSRSQETQYF
TRBV7-2	TRBJ1-1	.	.	TGTGCCAGCAGCCCCAGGGTGGACACTGAAGCTTTCTTT	CASSPRVDTEAFF
TRBV6-5	TRBJ1-1	.	.	TGTGCCAGCAAGACGGGGGTAAGGACTGAAGCTTTCTTT	CASKTGVRTEAFF
TRBV11-3	TRBJ2-1	.	TRBD2	TGTGCCAGCAGCTTAGGGGCCCAGGCTAGCGGGAAGCGCAATGAGCAGTTCTTC	CASSLGAQASGKRNEQFF
TRBV7-9	TRBJ2-3	.	TRBD2	TGTGCCAGCAGCTTAGGACGCCTAGCGGGTACCACAGATACGCAGTATTTT	CASSLGRLAGTTDTQYF
TRBV28	TRBJ1-5	.	TRBD1	TGTGCCAGCAGTCCCCGGACAGGGGGCATCAGCAATCAGCCCCAGCATTTT	CASSPRTGGISNQPQHF
TRBV4-3	TRBJ2-7	.	.	TGCGCCAGCAGCCAAGCGGTACCTGTCTCCTACGAGCAGTACTTC	CASSQAVPVSYEQYF
TRBV19	TRBJ1-4	.	.	TGTGCCAGTAGTATGGGCGTCGCAACTAATGAAAAACTGTTTTTT	CASSMGVATNEKLFF
TRBV5-4	TRBJ1-1	.	.	TGTGCCAGCAGCTTAACAGGCCTTATGAACACTGAAGCTTTCTTT	CASSLTGLMNTEAFF
TRBV6-5	TRBJ1-1	.	.	TGTGCCAGCAGTCATCCGATCGGAGACACTGAAGCTTTCTTT	CASSHPIGDTEAFF
TRBV11-3	TRBJ2-3	.	TRBD2	TGTGCCAGCAGCGCGGGACTAGGAACAGATACGCAGTATTTT	CASSAGLGTDTQYF
TRBV6-5	TRBJ1-2	.	TRBD1	TGTGCCAGCAGGGCGGGACAGGGGAGTAACTATGGCTACACCTTC	CASRAGQGSNYGYTF
TRBV15	TRBJ2-2	.	.	TGTGCCACCAGCAGAGATAACTACCCCACCGGGGAGCTGTTTTTT	CATSRDNYPTGELFF
TRBV28	TRBJ1-5	.	TRBD1	TGTGCCAGCAGTTTCCAGGGACAGGGCTATAATCAGCCCCAGCATTTT	CASSFQGQGYNQPQHF
TRBV7-6	TRBJ1-6	.	.	TGTGCCAGCAGCTTAGAACCCCGAACGGATTCACCCCTCCACTTT	CASSLEPRTDSPLHF
TRBV29-1	TRBJ2-3	once	TRBD2	TGCAGCGTCTTAGTCCGGGAGGGCCGTGATACGCAGTATTTT	CSVLVREGRDTQYF
TRBV5-1	TRBJ2-3	.	TRBD2	TGCGCCAGCAGCCGCGGAGCGGGGGGCCTCACAGATACGCAGTATTTT	CASSRGAGGLTDTQYF
TRBV4-3	TRBJ1-3	.	.	TGCGCCAGCAGCCAAGGCGTTGCAGGGCCTTCTGGAAACACCATATATTTT	CASSQGVAGPSGNTIYF
TRBV19	TRBJ1-5	.	TRBD1	TGTGCCAGTAGTCCGAGACAGGGGGATGGATGGCCCCAGCATTTT	CASSPRQGDGWPQHF
TRBV5-4	TRBJ2-4	.	.	TGTGCCAGCAGCTTGGGCGGAGACATTCAGTACTTC	CASSLGGDIQYF
TRBV4-3	TRBJ2-1	.	.	TGCGCCAGCAGCCAAGCCCGACTAGGTGGTGGCAATGAGCAGTTCTTC	CASSQARLGGGNEQFF
TRBV6-6	TRBJ2-5	.	TRBD1	TGTGCCAGCAGCCCAGGGGGAGAGACCCAGTACTTC	CASSPGGETQYF
TRBV5-4	TRBJ2-1	.	.	TGTGCCAGCAGCTTGGTTCGGGGGAGCTCCTACAATGAGCAGTTCTTC	CASSLVRGSSYNEQFF
TRBV18	TRBJ2-5	.	.	TGTGCCAGCTCACCTCTCCAGGAAACAGAGACCCAGTACTTC	CASSPLQETETQYF
TRBV19	TRBJ1-5	.	TRBD1	TGTGCCAGTAGTGTCCCGGGACAGGGCACTCAGCCCCAGCATTTT	CASSVPGQGTQPQHF
TRBV19	TRBJ1-6	.	TRBD1	TGTGCCAGTAGTATCTGGACAGGGGATTCACCCCTCCACTTT	CASSIWTGDSPLHF
TRBV18	TRBJ2-6	.	.	TGTGCCAGCTCACCATCCGGTCCCTCTGGGGCCAACGTCCTGACTTTC	CASSPSGPSGANVLTF
TRBV4-3	TRBJ2-1	.	TRBD2	TGCGCCAGCAGCCAAGATTTAGCGGGAGGGTACAATGAGCAGTTCTTC	CASSQDLAGGYNEQFF
TRBV4-1	TRBJ2-5	many	TRBD2	TGCGCCAGCAGCCCCTTTCTGGGACTAGCGCGACAAGAGACCCAGTACTTC	CASSPFLGLARQETQYF
TRBV7-9	TRBJ2-1	.	TRBD2	TGTGCCAGCAGCTCACGTTCGGCGGGGGGGTTGGGCAATGAGCAGTTCTTC	CASSSRSAGGLGNEQFF
TRBV2	TRBJ1-2	.	TRBD1	TGTGCCAGCACCCTGGGACAGGGGGCGCGATGGGATGGCTACACCTTC	CASTLGQGARWDGYTF
TRBV18	TRBJ2-6	.	TRBD2	TGTGCCAGCTCATCCCCGGGAGGTCTTGATGGGGCCAACGTCCTGACTTTC	CASSSPGGLDGANVLTF
TRBV10-3	TRBJ1-5	.	TRBD1	TGTGCCATCAGCGGGACAGGGAAAGGGCAGCCCCAGCATTTT	CAISGTGKGQPQHF
TRBV4-1	TRBJ2-1	.	TRBD1	TGCGCCAGCAGCCAAACCCGGGGCCGTCCGGGACAGGTTATGATGGAGCAGTTCTTC	CASSQTRGRPGQVMMEQFF
TRBV7-2	TRBJ2-5	.	.	TGTGCCAGCAGCCCCGATGGGGCGACCCAGTACTTC	CASSPDGATQYF